The clone carrying this T cell receptor beta chain appeared a single time. Antigen specificity is unknown. Data came from immunoSEQ multiplex PCR; TCRdb stores just in-frame clones and leaves some out. The sample has 2 million to 2.5 million clones, approximately 90% seen once. These data originate in a study of shared clonotypes between healthy human individuals. V lost 5 bases, J lost 5 bases, and 20 bases lay in between. CDR1 is MNHNY and CDR2 is SVGAGI in the germline V gene (reference sequence). This CDR3 spans 16 amino acids. Findings of the study overall: Researchers found naive subsets generally carried larger estimated richness than memory subsets.

The J gene is TRBJ2-3, the V gene TRBV6-6; a possible D gene is TRBD2 (6 bases). This receptor was obtained from a man aged 18 to 35 in good health. Some clones in this sample may be carry-over from other donors' samples. Sequenced input: naive CD4+ T cells from PBMCs. As to subset: CD45RA+ positively selected. CDR3 region: CASSTRSTGAVDTQYF. For the CDR3, the DNA is TGTGCCAGCAGTACGAGGAGCACGGGAGCCGTAGATACGCAGTATTTT.